This TCR beta chain stems from a study of T cell repertoires in aging, cancer and after chemotherapy. In the study overall: Repeat sampling of healthy donors over several months to years showed clear clonal overlap.

This clonotype showed up just a few times. The antigen is not known. A mixed TRB-A/B primer pool amplified rearranged TRB by multiplex touch-down PCR. TCRdb ran MiXCR on the multiplex PCR reads and lists one entry per CDR3 protein. The sample has 10,000 to 15,000 distinct CDR3 sequences; 35% are singletons. General observations from the study: Rebound thymic output was suggested by rising median generation probability during chemotherapy in each cancer cohort. The repertoire data cannot show anything about immunological memory following chemotherapy. Compared with age-matched healthy donors, untreated hematological or solid cancer patients showed higher blood TCR clonality.

Amplification of TCR beta used genomic DNA extracted from peripheral blood. Germline values: CDR1 SQVTM, CDR2 ANQGSEA. V was clipped by 3 bases and J by 4 bases; unmatched bases: 7. The CDR3 consists of 14 residues. The chain couples TRBV29-1 to TRBJ1-2, with TRBD1 matching over 8 bases. The receptor comes from a human donor in good health. The donor label of this sample is uncertain. What was sequenced was blood. The CDR3 region has the DNA TGCAGCGTTGAGACTCGGACAGGGACCTATGGCTACACCTTC. Translation: CSVETRTGTYGYTF. Based on the CDR3 plus reference TRBV29-1 and TRBJ1-2, the full variable domain is SAVISQKPSRDICQRGTSLTIQCQVDSQVTMMFWYRQQPGQSLTLIATANQGSEATYESGFVIDKFPISRPNLTFSTLTVSNMSPEDSSIYLCSVETRTGTYGYTFGSGTRLTVV.